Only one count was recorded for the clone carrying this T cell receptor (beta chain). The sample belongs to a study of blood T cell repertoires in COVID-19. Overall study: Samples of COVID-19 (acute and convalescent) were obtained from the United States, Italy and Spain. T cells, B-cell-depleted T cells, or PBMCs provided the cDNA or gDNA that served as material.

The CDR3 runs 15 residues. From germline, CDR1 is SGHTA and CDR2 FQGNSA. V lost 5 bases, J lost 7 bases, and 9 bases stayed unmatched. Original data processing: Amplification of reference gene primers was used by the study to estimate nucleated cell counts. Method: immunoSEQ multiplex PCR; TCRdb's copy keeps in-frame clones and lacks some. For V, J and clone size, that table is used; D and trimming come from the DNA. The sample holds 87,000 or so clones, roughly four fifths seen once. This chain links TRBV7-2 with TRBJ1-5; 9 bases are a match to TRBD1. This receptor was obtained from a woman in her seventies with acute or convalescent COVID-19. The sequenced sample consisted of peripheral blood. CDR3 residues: CASSPRTGVGQPQHF. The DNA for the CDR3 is TGTGCCAGCAGCCCAAGGACAGGGGTTGGACAGCCCCAGCATTTT.